The rows below give T cell receptor beta chains drawn from one sample of a study of shared clonotypes between healthy human individuals. Assay: immunoSEQ multiplex PCR; the TCRdb copy retains only in-frame clones and omits some. The sample has some 200,000 clones, about 66% seen once. Sequencing was performed on memory CD4+ T cells sorted from blood. The receptors come from a young man in good health. CDR3s include the opening cysteine and the closing phenylalanine or tryptophan. The order of the fields is V gene, D gene, clone size, J gene, CDR3 DNA, CDR3 protein. A D gene is named only where the DNA matches it firmly. Part of the rows lack a size; the others show once, few, many or a class for expanded clones.

TRBV5-1,TRBD1,many,TRBJ1-1,TGCGCCAGCAGCCTAACAGGGGGCGTCACTGAAGCTTTCTTT,CASSLTGGVTEAFF
TRBV16,.,once,TRBJ1-1,TGTGCCAGCAGCCCCAATCGTCTCGACACTGAAGCTTTCTTT,CASSPNRLDTEAFF
TRBV4-1,.,.,TRBJ1-2,TGCGCCAGCAGCCAAGTAAGCGGGACAAACTATGGCTACACCTTC,CASSQVSGTNYGYTF
TRBV21-1,.,.,TRBJ1-5,TGTGCCAGCAGCCTAAAACGGAGGGGACCTCGAGATTATCAGCCCCAGCATTTT,CASSLKRRGPRDYQPQHF
TRBV6-5,TRBD1,.,TRBJ1-2,TGTGCCAGCAGTCGGGACAGGGGGGACGGCTACACCTTC,CASSRDRGDGYTF
TRBV10-3,.,.,TRBJ1-1,TGTGCCATCAGTGAGTCAATGACAAACACTGAAGCTTTCTTT,CAISESMTNTEAFF
TRBV10-3,.,.,TRBJ2-1,TGTGCCATCAGTGAGCGAGACAATGAGCAGTTCTTC,CAISERDNEQFF
TRBV9,TRBD2,.,TRBJ2-7,TGTGCCAGCAGCGTAGATCCCTTGGCGGGAGTCCGCTACGAGCAGTACTTC,CASSVDPLAGVRYEQYF
TRBV27,.,.,TRBJ2-1,TGTGCCAGCCAGACTAGTCTGGACAATGAGCAGTTCTTC,CASQTSLDNEQFF
TRBV6-5,.,.,TRBJ2-7,TGTGCCAGCAGTGCCACAGGGAACTCCTACGAGCAGTACTTC,CASSATGNSYEQYF
TRBV9,TRBD2,.,TRBJ2-3,TGTGCCAGCAGCGTAGGGGCTAGCGGGAGGCTCGGGGATACGCAGTATTTT,CASSVGASGRLGDTQYF
TRBV10-3,TRBD1,few,TRBJ1-2,TGTGCCATCGGACAGGGTGGTTATGGCTACACCTTC,CAIGQGGYGYTF
TRBV7-9,.,.,TRBJ2-6,TGTGCCAGCTCCCAACTCTCTGGGGCCAACGTCCTGACTTTC,CASSQLSGANVLTF
TRBV14,.,.,TRBJ2-2,TGTGCCAGCAGCCAAGGCGTAGCCCGGGGTCCCGGGGAGCTGTTTTTT,CASSQGVARGPGELFF
TRBV11-2,TRBD1,.,TRBJ1-5,TGTGCCAGCAGCTTAGGTGGAGGAAGGGGGCGCCTTCATCAGCCCCAGCATTTT,CASSLGGGRGRLHQPQHF
TRBV19,.,few,TRBJ2-5,TGTGCCAGTAGTGCGGACGGTCCCGGGGACCAGTACTTC,CASSADGPGDQYF
TRBV6-1,.,.,TRBJ2-3,TGTGCCAGCAGTGAAGAACCGGGGCTGGGGTCCCTTTCAGATACGCAGTATTTT,CASSEEPGLGSLSDTQYF
TRBV11-2,.,.,TRBJ2-7,TGTGCCAGCAGCTTAGGGACCCTTTTTGCAACGCGGCAGTACTTC,CASSLGTLFATRQYF
TRBV5-1,TRBD2,.,TRBJ2-2,TGCGCCAGCAGCTGGTTACCAGGGACTAGCGGGGGCACCGGGGAGCTGTTTTTT,CASSWLPGTSGGTGELFF
TRBV29-1,TRBD2,.,TRBJ2-7,TGCAGCGTTGGGGAGGGGTACGAGCAGTACTTC,CSVGEGYEQYF
TRBV13,TRBD1,.,TRBJ1-1,TGTGCCAGCAGCTTAGCGCAGGGGGCGAGCGCTGAAGCTTTCTTT,CASSLAQGASAEAFF
TRBV7-8,TRBD2,.,TRBJ2-1,TGTGCCAGCAGCCCTACGGCTAGCGGAGACGTCGGGGGGCAGTTCTTC,CASSPTASGDVGGQFF
TRBV5-5,TRBD2,.,TRBJ2-7,TGTGCCAGCAGCTTCTTGGGTATAGCGGGGCCCCTTCACACCTACGAGCAGTACTTC,CASSFLGIAGPLHTYEQYF
TRBV27,.,.,TRBJ1-2,TGTGCCAGCGGCCTAAACCGTTTTTATGGCTACACCTTC,CASGLNRFYGYTF
TRBV15,.,many,TRBJ2-1,TGTGCCACCAGCAGAGATCACCGAGGGACCTACAATGAGCAGTTCTTC,CATSRDHRGTYNEQFF
TRBV9,TRBD1,.,TRBJ2-4,TGTGCCAGCAGCGTAGCTCCCGGACAGGGAGAAAACATTCAGTACTTC,CASSVAPGQGENIQYF
TRBV27,.,.,TRBJ1-5,TGTGCCAGCAGTTTATTATCCCGGGCCGGGCGGCCCCAGCATTTT,CASSLLSRAGRPQHF
TRBV28,.,.,TRBJ2-7,TGTGCCACCCTCCGGGACGACTACGAGCAGTACTTC,CATLRDDYEQYF
TRBV11-2,TRBD2,.,TRBJ2-3,TGTGCCAGCAGCTTAGTTGGGGGGGGAACAGATACGCAGTATTTT,CASSLVGGGTDTQYF
TRBV5-4,TRBD1,.,TRBJ2-7,TGTGCCAGCAGCTCCCCGGGACAGGAGGCCTACGAGCAGTACTTC,CASSSPGQEAYEQYF
TRBV29-1,TRBD1,few,TRBJ1-2,TGCAGCGTTGAACCGGACAGGGGATTCTATGGCTACACCTTC,CSVEPDRGFYGYTF
TRBV6-4,TRBD2,.,TRBJ2-1,TGTGCCAGCAGCGTCGGGACTAGCGGGAACAATGAGCAGTTCTTC,CASSVGTSGNNEQFF
TRBV7-9,TRBD1,many,TRBJ2-1,TGTGCCAGCCCCATAGAGACAGGGGGATCAAATGAGCAGTTCTTC,CASPIETGGSNEQFF
TRBV15,.,.,TRBJ2-2,TGTGCCACCAGCAGAGGATGGGGGGAGGCCGGGGAGCTGTTTTTT,CATSRGWGEAGELFF
TRBV7-9,.,.,TRBJ2-7,TGTGCCAGCAGCTTAGGACTGGGGGTGAGCTCCTACGAGCAGTACTTC,CASSLGLGVSSYEQYF
TRBV5-8,TRBD1,.,TRBJ2-1,TGTGCCAGCAGCCCCAGGGACAGAAAACTTAATGAGCAGTTCTTC,CASSPRDRKLNEQFF
TRBV6-4,.,few,TRBJ1-1,TGTGCCAGCAGAGCGTCGGACGGCTACAACACTGAAGCTTTCTTT,CASRASDGYNTEAFF
TRBV11-2,TRBD2,once,TRBJ2-2,TGTGCCAGCAGCTTAGGTCCACGGGGGGGGAGCACCGGGGAGCTGTTTTTT,CASSLGPRGGSTGELFF
TRBV7-2,TRBD1,.,TRBJ2-1,TGTGCCAGCAGCCTAGTGGGGACAGGCTCCCTCAATGAGCAGTTCTTC,CASSLVGTGSLNEQFF
TRBV30,TRBD2,.,TRBJ2-1,TGTGCCTGGAAGGGCGGGAGCCACAATGAGCAGTTCTTC,CAWKGGSHNEQFF
TRBV7-6,.,.,TRBJ2-1,TGTGCCAGCAGCCTGAATATACGGGGGTATGAGTTCTTC,CASSLNIRGYEFF
TRBV9,.,.,TRBJ2-5,TGTGCCAGCAGTGCGGGACAGAACCAAGAGACCCAGTACTTC,CASSAGQNQETQYF